The entry that follows covers one T cell receptor beta chain sequence. Germline-derived CDR1 and CDR2 are LNHDA and SQIVND (reference sequence). Trimming took 7 bases from V and 3 from J, leaving 15 bases between them. CDR3 size: 14 residues. These data are taken from a study of blood T cell repertoires in COVID-19. As for the study in general: T cells, B-cell-depleted T cells, or PBMCs provided the cDNA or gDNA that served as material.

Here immunoSEQ multiplex PCR was the method, and the copy in TCRdb shows in-frame clones only, minus some. In the table there are 250,000 to 300,000 clones, roughly 90% of which are singletons. This sequence originates from a woman in her forties or fifties who had recovered from COVID-19. V is TRBV19 and J is TRBJ1-2; weak D call: TRBD1 (5 bases). Specimen: peripheral blood. The CDR3: CASKQGSQDYGYTF. DNA of the CDR3: TGTGCCAGTAAGCAGGGTTCACAGGACTATGGCTACACCTTC.